The present T cell receptor beta chain was sequenced within a study of T cells after yellow fever vaccination. V gave up 5 bases and J gave up 4 bases; unmatched junction bases: 5. This CDR3 comprises 14 residues. Germline loops: CDR1 SGHRS, CDR2 YFSETQ. MiXCR was run by TCRdb on the 5' RACE reads, yielding one entry per CDR3 protein. The sample contains a few hundred thousand distinct CDR3 sequences, approximately 13% of which appear only once. This clonotype originated in a man aged 18-30 years who received the YFV17D yellow fever vaccine. The chain recombines TRBV5-1 with TRBJ2-1; 8 positions match TRBD1. The sample in question was CD4+ T cells sorted from PBMCs, obtained 15 days after the yellow fever booster vaccination. The CDR3 sequence is CASRTQGAYNEQFF. The CDR3 coding sequence is TGCGCCAGCAGAACCCAGGGGGCGTACAATGAGCAGTTCTTC. The complete variable domain, with remaining parts taken from reference TRBV5-1 and TRBJ2-1, reads KAGVTQTPRYLIKTRGQQVTLSCSPISGHRSVSWYQQTPGQGLQFLFEYFSETQRNKGNFPGRFSGRQFSNSRSEMNVSTLELGDSALYLCASRTQGAYNEQFFGPGTRLTVL.